This T cell receptor beta chain was recovered during a study of post-analysis software for immune sequencing data. Study-wide context: Relapsing-remitting, secondary progressive and progressive-relapsing forms made up the multiple sclerosis disease courses.

Overall study findings and caveats: Several TRBV segments occurring more often in patients than controls included TRBV5-6, TRBV5-1 and TRBV20-1. Same-batch preparations were strongly co-clustered by F measure.

With 7 bases clipped from V and 4 bases from J, the junction kept 9 bases outside the gene matches. Germline CDR1 LGHDT, CDR2 YNNKEL (reference sequence). CDR3 length equals 15 residues. Only a few counts were recorded for this clonotype. Its antigen is not known. Libraries were made from TCR beta cDNA, and they carried unique molecular identifiers. The yield from approximately 1 to 10 million T cells was roughly 500,000 cDNA molecules in total. In TCRdb, the PCR reads were re-called with MiXCR into one record per CDR3 protein. This sample has approximately 400,000 distinct CDR3 sequences; roughly 35% occur once, and the top ten carry roughly an eighth.

The J gene is TRBJ2-2, the V gene TRBV3-1, with 7 bases matching TRBD2. This clonotype was obtained from a girl aged 5-17 years with multiple sclerosis. The specimen sequenced was blood. The CDR3, as DNA: TGTGCCAGCATCAACAGCGGGGTTGGCACCGGGGAGCTGTTTTTT. Translated: CASINSGVGTGELFF.